One and the same sample provided the 10 T cell receptor beta chains below, sequenced in a study of shared clonotypes between healthy human individuals. Clones were sequenced by immunoSEQ multiplex PCR, and TCRdb holds only the in-frame ones, with some missing. The table shows about 2.5 million clones, with 85% to 95% occurring only once. Material: naive CD4+ T cells from PBMCs. Subset described: CD45RA+ positively selected. The receptors were gathered from a young man in good health. Some clones in this sample may be carry-over from other donors' samples.

The gene calls are TRBV5-8 and TRBJ1-1; 8 positions match TRBD1. The germline V gene has CDR1 SGHTS and CDR2 YDEGEE. There are 16 residues in the CDR3. J gave up 0 bases and V 2 bases, and 6 bases lay outside the gene matches. For the CDR3, the DNA is TGTGCCAGCAGCTTCACGACAGGGGTAATGAACACTGAAGCTTTCTTT. Protein: CASSFTTGVMNTEAFF.

The chain is built from TRBV7-8 and TRBJ2-1, with D maybe TRBD1 (6 bases). Trimming took 4 bases from V and 10 from J, leaving 23 bases between them. The CDR3 covers 16 residues. CDR1 and CDR2 from the germline V gene are SGHVS and FQNEAQ. The CDR3: CASSSASRDIKGEQFF. The CDR3 DNA sequence: TGTGCCAGCAGCTCGGCGTCCCGGGACATCAAGGGCGAGCAGTTCTTC.

This sequence joins TRBV28 and TRBJ1-2; TRBD1 aligns across 8 bases. V lost 2 bases to trimming and J lost 6 bases; unmatched junction nucleotides: 8. The germline V gene encodes CDR1 MDHEN and CDR2 SYDVKM. The CDR3 has 15 residues. CDR3 nucleotide sequence: TGTGCCAGCAGTTTACACCCAGGGGGCGGGGATGGCTACACCTTC. Amino acids: CASSLHPGGGDGYTF.

J is TRBJ2-3 and V is TRBV9, with D perhaps matching TRBD2 (5 bases). Germline CDR1 reads SGDLS; CDR2 reads YYNGEE. V dropped 0 bases and J dropped 4 bases, with 9 bases sitting between them. The CDR3 spans 14 residues. DNA of the CDR3: TGTGCCAGCAGCGTAGTGGGAGTCTCAGATACGCAGTATTTT. Its protein product is CASSVVGVSDTQYF. The full variable domain, its missing parts supplied by reference TRBV9 and TRBJ2-3, is DSGVTQTPKHLITATGQRVTLRCSPRSGDLSVYWYQQSLDQGLQFLIQYYNGEERAKGNILERFSAQQFPDLHSELNLSSLELGDSALYFCASSVVGVSDTQYFGPGTRLTVL.

This clone was counted a few times. The chain carries TRBV27 and TRBJ1-1; D gene uncertain. The V gene's germline CDR1 is MNHEY and CDR2 SMNVEV (reference sequence). With 6 bases removed from V and 5 bases from J, the gap between germline ends came to 16 bases. The CDR3 sequence is 14 residues long. The CDR3 DNA follows: TGTGCCAGCAGATCCCCCCGGGTGGGGACTGAAGCTTTCTTT. This codes for CASRSPRVGTEAFF.

This chain joins TRBV27 and TRBJ1-2; D gene ambiguous. CDR1 and CDR2 from the germline V gene are MNHEY and SMNVEV (reference sequence). V was pared by 6 bases and J by 0 bases, with 5 bases between. The CDR3 is made up of 12 amino acids. CDR3 amino acids: CASRRSNYGYTF. The CDR3 coding sequence is TGTGCCAGCAGGCGATCTAACTATGGCTACACCTTC.

V usage is TRBV7-9 and J usage is TRBJ1-5; 10 bases agree with TRBD1. J lost 6 bases, V lost 5 bases, and 4 bases had no gene match. The CDR3 covers 14 residues. Germline V CDR1 and CDR2: SEHNR, FQNEAQ (reference sequence). The CDR3, as DNA: TGTGCCAGCAGCACCGGACAGGGGGGTCAGCCCCAGCATTTT. It codes for CASSTGQGGQPQHF.

V usage is TRBV5-1 and J usage is TRBJ1-1, with a possible D match to TRBD1 (5 bases). The CDR3 length is 15 residues. Germline CDR1 is SGHRS and CDR2 is YFSETQ. Trimming took 1 base from V and 5 from J, leaving 15 bases between them. This CDR3 is CASSLLGASVTEAFF. The DNA of the CDR3 is TGCGCCAGCAGCTTGCTAGGGGCATCGGTTACTGAAGCTTTCTTT.

This chain links TRBV2 with TRBJ2-2; D is uncertain. The CDR3 is 14 amino acids. Germline-derived CDR1 and CDR2 are SNHLY and FYNNEI. Trimming took off 4 bases at V and 1 base at J, with 7 bases between the two ends. The CDR3 region has the DNA TGTGCCAGCAGTGGATTTCGGAACACCGGGGAGCTGTTTTTT. Encoded protein: CASSGFRNTGELFF.

The chain joins TRBV5-4 to TRBJ2-1; 11 bases line up with TRBD2. Trimming at V came to 0 bases and at J to 8 bases, leaving 4 bases not matched to a gene. Germline V gene data show CDR1 as SGHNT and CDR2 as YYREEE (reference sequence). This CDR3 is 15 amino acids long. CDR3 DNA sequence: TGTGCCAGCAGCTTGGTTAGCGGGAGGGCAGATGAGCAGTTCTTC. This codes for CASSLVSGRADEQFF.